The rows below give T cell receptor beta chains drawn from one sample of a study of cytomegalovirus exposure and HLA in healthy donors. Only in-frame clones appear in the TCRdb table, and some are missing; sequencing was by immunoSEQ multiplex PCR. The sample shows more than 80,000 clones, about three quarters of them seen only once. The sample consisted of PBMCs. These receptors were taken from a woman aged 45-59 years in good health and CMV-seropositive. Both conserved end residues are part of each CDR3.

CDR3: CASSVELAGGLSSYEQYF
J: .
V: TRBV6-1
length: 18

CDR3: CASSVTGQGDDEQYF
J: TRBJ2-7
V: TRBV6-1
length: 15

CDR3: CAVSQGGTSGYNEQFF
J: TRBJ2-1
V: TRBV10-3
length: 16

CDR3: CASSLEQGWNIQYF
J: TRBJ2-4
V: TRBV5-1
length: 14

CDR3: CASSAPSNGGYEQYF
J: TRBJ2-7
V: TRBV5-1
length: 15

CDR3: CASSQGRDSLSPAFF
J: TRBJ1-1
V: TRBV4-3
length: 15

CDR3: CASSSDRENTIYF
J: TRBJ1-3
V: TRBV7-9
length: 13

CDR3: CASSIGQGLDTQYF
J: TRBJ2-3
V: TRBV5-1
length: 14

CDR3: CATSRHEGVDGYTF
J: TRBJ1-2
V: TRBV15
length: 14

CDR3: CASSLLHRTEVLGEAFF
J: TRBJ1-1
V: TRBV28
length: 17

CDR3: CASSKQLAGDTGELFF
J: TRBJ2-2
V: TRBV5-4
length: 16

CDR3: CASTGGQGRSGYTF
J: TRBJ1-2
V: TRBV28
length: 14

CDR3: CASAPGGGLDEQYF
J: TRBJ2-7
V: TRBV2
length: 14

CDR3: CASSLGRDTQYF
J: TRBJ2-3
V: TRBV7-2
length: 12

CDR3: CASSQDIGGGGTDTQYF
J: TRBJ2-3
V: TRBV4-3
length: 17

CDR3: CASSHRQGAANYGYTF
J: TRBJ1-2
V: TRBV28
length: 16

CDR3: CASSGTFGTDSNQPQHF
J: TRBJ1-5
V: TRBV6-1
length: 17

CDR3: CASSFEVTGELFF
J: TRBJ2-2
V: TRBV5-4
length: 13

CDR3: CASSQVGRLAGLAKNIQYF
J: TRBJ2-4
V: TRBV4-1
length: 19

CDR3: CASSIRAGATNEKLFF
J: TRBJ1-4
V: TRBV7-2
length: 16

CDR3: CASSAPKGLATNEKLFF
J: TRBJ1-4
V: TRBV2
length: 17

CDR3: CASSEFQGFGGYTF
J: TRBJ1-2
V: TRBV10-3
length: 14

CDR3: CASSVGLAGGTGELFF
J: TRBJ2-2
V: TRBV9
length: 16

CDR3: CATSNSGGPFTEAFF
J: TRBJ1-1
V: TRBV15
length: 15

CDR3: CASSLAGAGETQYF
J: TRBJ2-5
V: TRBV7-2
length: 14

CDR3: CASSSAGGEETQYF
J: TRBJ2-5
V: TRBV5-5
length: 14

CDR3: CASSLAGIQANTGELFF
J: TRBJ2-2
V: TRBV5-1
length: 17

CDR3: CSSSTPLQAILDGYTF
J: TRBJ1-2
V: TRBV7-9
length: 16

CDR3: CASSSGQYPEAFF
J: TRBJ1-1
V: TRBV5-1
length: 13

CDR3: CASSLSGNRFGNTIYF
J: TRBJ1-3
V: TRBV5-5
length: 16

CDR3: CASSLGGQVDEAFF
J: TRBJ1-1
V: TRBV7-6
length: 14

CDR3: CSANPGVSGYTF
J: TRBJ1-2
V: TRBV29-1
length: 12

CDR3: CASRAGLSNQPQHF
J: TRBJ1-5
V: TRBV6-5
length: 14

CDR3: CASSQAETGNTEAFF
J: TRBJ1-1
V: TRBV5-4
length: 15

CDR3: CASSGRDLRTQYF
J: TRBJ2-5
V: TRBV9
length: 13

CDR3: CASSQGARDEKLFF
J: TRBJ1-4
V: TRBV2
length: 14

CDR3: CASRGTLQGSMSPLHF
J: TRBJ1-6
V: TRBV2
length: 16

CDR3: CASSLESPGRGFEAFF
J: TRBJ1-1
V: TRBV7-6
length: 16

CDR3: CASSASMNTEAFF
J: TRBJ1-1
V: TRBV7-3
length: 13

CDR3: CAISRTSRGSDTQYF
J: TRBJ2-3
V: TRBV10-3
length: 15